The 10 T cell receptor beta chains presented below share a single source sample, sequenced in a study of graft-versus-host responses after intestinal transplantation (dated by TCRdb to about 2021). The sample's time point label, decoded: cells obtained before transplantation from donor or recipient. Libraries were made using the immunoSEQ multiplex PCR assay. The table was pulled from immuneACCESS by TCRdb, which kept in-frame rearrangements only. Such tables lose some clones; where checked, under half of the loss comes from unresolved V genes, and the rest has no known cause. This sample holds approximately 85,000 clones; 80% to 95% were observed only once. 7.6% of the sample belongs to the ten largest clones. No antigens are known for them. The sequences come from unstimulated CD8+ T cells sorted from spleen or lymph node cells, collected before transplant. These receptors came from a human donor who was the organ donor for an intestinal transplant.

The chain recombines TRBV5-8 with TRBJ1-1; D not resolved. V shed 6 bases and J shed 0 bases, with 15 bases lying between them. The CDR3 extends over 15 amino acids. Per germline, CDR1 SGHTS and CDR2 YDEGEE. The CDR3 DNA follows: TGTGCCAGCACCCTCTCATTTGGGATGAACACTGAAGCTTTCTTT. It yields the protein CASTLSFGMNTEAFF.

V is TRBV11-2 and J is TRBJ1-3; perhaps TRBD1 as D (5 bases). This CDR3 region has 14 residues. Germline V gene data show CDR1 as SGHAT and CDR2 as FQNNGV. Deletions cut 2 bases from V and 6 bases from J, with 11 bases between. The CDR3: CASSLYLRVNTIYF. DNA for the CDR3: TGTGCCAGCAGCTTATACCTCAGGGTAAACACCATATATTTT.

The chain links TRBV19 to TRBJ2-2, with D tentatively TRBD1 (6 bases). Germline CDR1 reads LNHDA; CDR2 reads SQIVND (reference sequence). The CDR3 extends over 14 amino acids. With 3 bases removed from V and 4 bases from J, the gap between germline ends came to 9 bases. Here the CDR3 DNA reads TGTGCCAGTAGTATGTGGGGGCGCACCGGGGAGCTGTTTTTT. It yields the protein CASSMWGRTGELFF.

This chain links TRBV10-3 with TRBJ2-1, with 11 bases fitting TRBD1. CDR1 and CDR2 (germline): ENHRY, SYGVKD. The CDR3 has 15 residues. After removal of 3 bases from V and 8 bases from J, the junction contained 6 bases not matched to a gene. This chain's CDR3 is CAISDRDRGLDEQFF. The CDR3 coding sequence is TGTGCCATCAGTGACCGGGACAGGGGGTTGGATGAGCAGTTCTTC.

V is TRBV6-1 and J is TRBJ2-5; no definite D call. This CDR3 has 13 amino acids. Germline V gives CDR1 MNHNS, CDR2 SASEGT. V was shortened by 2 bases and J by 0 bases, with 4 bases between the two germline ends. CDR3 loop: CASSEPNQETQYF. CDR3 DNA sequence: TGTGCCAGCAGTGAACCCAACCAAGAGACCCAGTACTTC.

V is TRBV7-9 and J is TRBJ2-6; D may be TRBD2 (5 bases). The CDR3 covers 18 residues. Germline CDR1 SEHNR, CDR2 FQNEAQ (reference sequence). Trimming pared 0 bases from V and 0 bases from J, leaving 12 bases between. The CDR3 here is CASSLARGLYSGANVLTF. Written as DNA, the CDR3 is TGTGCCAGCAGCTTAGCGCGAGGACTGTACTCTGGGGCCAACGTCCTGACTTTC. The whole variable domain, remainder taken from reference TRBV7-9 and TRBJ2-6, is DTGVSQNPRHKITKRGQNVTFRCDPISEHNRLYWYRQTLGQGPEFLTYFQNEAQLEKSRLLSDRFSAERPKGSFSTLEIQRTEQGDSAMYLCASSLARGLYSGANVLTFGAGSRLTVL.

The chain joins TRBV6-5 to TRBJ2-7; 15 positions match TRBD2. The length of the CDR3 is 16 residues. With 0 bases clipped from V and 6 bases from J, the junction kept 3 bases outside the gene matches. Germline V gene data show CDR1 as MNHEY and CDR2 as SVGAGI. The CDR3 loop is CASSYSRTSGRVEQYF. CDR3 in DNA: TGTGCCAGCAGTTACTCTCGGACTAGCGGGAGGGTCGAGCAGTACTTC.

The rearrangement uses TRBV7-9 and TRBJ2-1, with TRBD1 identical over 9 bases. From germline, CDR1 is SEHNR and CDR2 FQNEAQ (reference sequence). The CDR3 loop spans 18 amino acids. V was pared by 8 bases and J by 7 bases, with 21 bases of the junction left unmatched. Here the CDR3 reads CASLRTTIGTGSVNEQFF. The CDR3 DNA follows: TGTGCCAGCCTACGAACCACCATCGGGACAGGGAGCGTAAATGAGCAGTTCTTC.

V and J are TRBV29-1 and TRBJ1-3; unclear D gene. Trimming stripped 3 bases from V and 3 bases from J, with 18 bases between. This CDR3 has 16 residues. CDR1 SQVTM and CDR2 ANQGSEA come from the germline V gene. The CDR3, as DNA: TGCAGCGTTGAGGTATGGCAGGCCTCGGGTGGAAACACCATATATTTT. It translates to CSVEVWQASGGNTIYF.

The chain employs TRBV5-1 and TRBJ2-1, with D unresolved. Trimming pared 1 base from V and 0 bases from J, leaving 11 bases between. This CDR3 has 16 amino acids. Germline values: CDR1 SGHRS, CDR2 YFSETQ. CDR3 sequence: CASSLFPESSYNEQFF. CDR3 sequence (DNA): TGCGCCAGCAGCTTGTTTCCCGAGAGCTCCTACAATGAGCAGTTCTTC.